These 29 T cell receptor beta chains were sequenced from one sample in a study of blood T cell repertoires in COVID-19. Method: immunoSEQ multiplex PCR; TCRdb's copy keeps in-frame clones and lacks some. The table lists under 300,000 clones, 65% to 85% of them singletons. The sequenced sample was peripheral blood. The source is a human donor in a cohort sampled during active COVID-19.

V gene TRBV6-5 combines with J gene TRBJ1-5, with 7 bases that match TRBD1. Germline V lookup: CDR1 MNHEY, CDR2 SVGAGI. V shed 5 bases, J shed 6 bases, and the junction held 10 bases outside the gene matches. The CDR3 is made up of 15 amino acids. The CDR3 nucleotides read TGTGCCAGCAGTCAGGGGGTAGGGGGTGGTCAGCCCCAGCATTTT. Its translation: CASSQGVGGGQPQHF.

The genes are TRBV5-1 and TRBJ2-1; 14 bases fit TRBD2. In germline, CDR1 is SGHRS, CDR2 YFSETQ. Trimming cost V 3 bases and J 4 bases; bases outside gene matches: 12. The CDR3 loop spans 19 amino acids. In nucleotides, the CDR3 is TGCGCCAGCAGCTATAGCCTTGGGACTAGCGGGAGCCGTTACAATGAGCAGTTCTTC. Translating gives CASSYSLGTSGSRYNEQFF.

The CDR3: CASSWTPGTKNIQYF. CDR3 bases: TGTGCCAGCAGTTGGACACCTGGTACCAAAAACATTCAGTACTTC. The chain recombines TRBV27 with TRBJ2-4, with a weak D call TRBD1 (5 bases). Trimming shortened V by 4 bases and J by 2 bases, and 12 bases separated the two germline ends. The CDR3 extends over 15 amino acids. Germline V gives CDR1 MNHEY, CDR2 SMNVEV (reference sequence).

CDR3: CAIRLDRDAGELFF. DNA of the CDR3: TGTGCCATCAGACTGGACAGGGACGCCGGGGAGCTGTTTTTT. This chain uses TRBV10-3 with TRBJ2-2; 8 bases are a match to TRBD1. Germline CDR1 ENHRY, CDR2 SYGVKD. V shed 6 bases and J 6 bases; nucleotides not matched to a gene: 6. This CDR3 comprises 14 residues.

The rearrangement uses TRBV7-2 and TRBJ2-5; 8 bases line up with TRBD1. The length of the CDR3 is 15 residues. Trimming cost V 8 bases and J 3 bases; bases outside gene matches: 11. From germline, CDR1 is SGHTA and CDR2 FQGNSA. The CDR3 is CASRMAGGTKETQYF. The CDR3 region has the DNA TGTGCCAGCCGTATGGCAGGGGGCACCAAAGAGACCCAGTACTTC.

The gene calls are TRBV19 and TRBJ2-6; no definite D call. Germline V gene sequence: CDR1 LNHDA, CDR2 SQIVND (reference sequence). V was trimmed by 5 bases and J by 0 bases, leaving 11 bases between them. The CDR3 loop spans 16 amino acids. CDR3 nucleotides: TGTGCCAGTAGTGTCAGACAACCCTCTGGGGCCAACGTCCTGACTTTC. Protein: CASSVRQPSGANVLTF.

V gene TRBV5-1 combines with J gene TRBJ2-5, with D uncertain. The V gene's germline CDR1 is SGHRS and CDR2 YFSETQ. V dropped 3 bases and J dropped 1 base, with 10 bases sitting between them. The CDR3 runs 14 residues. DNA of the CDR3: TGCGCCAGCAGCTCCTGGAGTACCCAAGAGACCCAGTACTTC. The encoded protein is CASSSWSTQETQYF. Full variable domain (missing parts from reference TRBV5-1 and TRBJ2-5): KAGVTQTPRYLIKTRGQQVTLSCSPISGHRSVSWYQQTPGQGLQFLFEYFSETQRNKGNFPGRFSGRQFSNSRSEMNVSTLELGDSALYLCASSSWSTQETQYFGPGTRLLVL.

This clone appeared a few times. V is TRBV28 and J is TRBJ2-1, with no clear D. This CDR3 region has 15 residues. From germline, CDR1 is MDHEN and CDR2 SYDVKM. Trimming shortened V by 3 bases and J by 1 base, and 10 bases separated the two germline ends. CDR3 sequence: CASSFFQASYNEQFF. The DNA of the CDR3 is TGTGCCAGCAGTTTTTTTCAGGCGTCCTACAATGAGCAGTTCTTC.

The table lists this clone with a few counts. The rearrangement links TRBV7-6 to TRBJ2-7; 7 bases map to TRBD2. Losses at the gene ends were 6 bases for V and 5 bases for J; bases not matched to a gene: 16. Germline assignment: CDR1 SGHVS and CDR2 FNYEAQ. CDR3 size: 16 residues. The CDR3 reads CASSFVAGTLGNEQYF. CDR3 nucleotides: TGTGCCAGCAGTTTTGTAGCGGGTACCCTTGGCAACGAGCAGTACTTC.

This clone was picked up a small number of times. The chain employs TRBV7-2 and TRBJ2-7, with D hard to call. The CDR3 contains 14 residues. The germline V and J ends were trimmed by 4 bases and 2 bases, with 12 bases remaining between them. CDR1 and CDR2 (germline): SGHTA, FQGNSA. CDR3 DNA sequence: TGTGCCAGCAGCTACGCGGTCGGAGCCTACGAGCAGTACTTC. This codes for CASSYAVGAYEQYF.

The gene calls are TRBV4-1 and TRBJ1-5, with D uncertain. V lost 2 bases to trimming and J lost 0 bases, with 8 bases between them. The CDR3 is 15 amino acids. Germline loops: CDR1 MGHRA, CDR2 YSYEKL. CDR3 loop: CASSQRSNSNQPQHF. As DNA, the CDR3 is TGCGCCAGCAGCCAAAGGAGCAATAGCAATCAGCCCCAGCATTTT.

The chain is built from TRBV18 and TRBJ2-7; perhaps TRBD2 as D (5 bases). The CDR3 spans 12 residues. CDR1 and CDR2 from the germline V gene are KGHSH and LQKENI. V lost 4 bases and J 6 bases, leaving 10 bases between the germline ends. The CDR3 nucleotides read TGTGCCAGCTCACTAGAGGGATCCGAGCAGTACTTC. As protein: CASSLEGSEQYF.

J is TRBJ2-2 and V is TRBV4-2; 9 bases line up with TRBD2. This CDR3 is 16 amino acids long. Losses at the gene ends were 1 base for V and 5 bases for J; bases not matched to a gene: 5. CDR1 is LGHNA, CDR2 YNFKEQ, per germline. CDR3 loop: CASSQVFSGRTGELFF. The CDR3 DNA follows: TGTGCCAGCAGCCAAGTCTTTAGCGGGAGAACCGGGGAGCTGTTTTTT.

The chain employs TRBV6-5 and TRBJ1-1; no reliable D call. The length of the CDR3 is 15 residues. The germline V and J ends were trimmed by 5 bases and 0 bases, with 13 bases remaining between them. Germline lookup yields CDR1 MNHEY and CDR2 SVGAGI. The CDR3 region has the DNA TGTGCCAGCAGTCCCGGAGGAAGATTGAACACTGAAGCTTTCTTT. This translates into CASSPGGRLNTEAFF.

This chain links TRBV21-1 with TRBJ2-1; TRBD2 is taken as the D call from the table, unchecked against the DNA. TRBV21-1 is marked as a pseudogene. The length of the CDR3 is 13 residues. CDR3 sequence reads: CASSKAGEPRQFF. The CDR3 nucleotides are TGTGCCAGCAGCAAAGCCGGGGAGCCTCGGCAGTTCTTC.

This clone appeared once. The chain combines TRBV2 with TRBJ1-1; tentatively, D is TRBD1 (6 bases). Germline V gene lookup returns CDR1 SNHLY and CDR2 FYNNEI. This CDR3 region has 14 residues. V lost 2 bases and J 0 bases, leaving 7 bases between the germline ends. The CDR3, as DNA: TGTGCCAGCAGTGAACGGACAGTGAACACTGAAGCTTTCTTT. Translating gives CASSERTVNTEAFF. Full variable domain (remainder filled in from reference TRBV2 and TRBJ1-1): EPEVTQTPSHQVTQMGQEVILRCVPISNHLYFYWYRQILGQKVEFLVSFYNNEISEKSEIFDDQFSVERPDGSNFTLKIRSTKLEDSAMYFCASSERTVNTEAFFGQGTRLTVV.

V and J are TRBV5-5 and TRBJ2-5; 8 nucleotides line up with TRBD1. The germline gives CDR1 SGHKS, CDR2 YYEKEE (reference sequence). V trimming: 2 bases; J trimming: 0 bases; junction bases outside the gene matches: 3. CDR3 length equals 15 residues. The CDR3 protein is CASSFRDRYQETQYF. The CDR3 DNA reads TGTGCCAGCAGCTTCCGGGACAGGTACCAAGAGACCCAGTACTTC.

This rearrangement joins TRBV7-6 to TRBJ2-1; D is unclear. Trimming took off 0 bases at V and 0 bases at J, with 12 bases between the two ends. The CDR3 consists of 17 residues. CDR1 SGHVS and CDR2 FNYEAQ come from the germline V gene. As DNA, the CDR3 is TGTGCCAGCAGCTTAGCGATGCTGCGGAGCTCCTACAATGAGCAGTTCTTC. This codes for CASSLAMLRSSYNEQFF.

The rearrangement uses TRBV6-5 and TRBJ1-2, with TRBD1 as a possible D gene (6 bases). Per germline, CDR1 MNHEY and CDR2 SVGAGI. Trimming pared 6 bases from V and 4 bases from J, leaving 18 bases between. The CDR3 totals 15 residues. CDR3 in DNA: TGTGCCAGCAGCCAGGAAAGGGCAGGGGCCTATGGCTACACCTTC. This translates into CASSQERAGAYGYTF.

The chain carries TRBV28 and TRBJ1-6; D gene ambiguous. This CDR3 is built from 12 residues. V was shortened by 6 bases and J by 8 bases, with 8 bases between the two germline ends. CDR1 is MDHEN and CDR2 is SYDVKM in the germline V gene. The CDR3: CASSLAYSPLHF. The CDR3 DNA is TGTGCCAGCAGCCTGGCCTATTCACCCCTCCACTTT.

CDR3 nucleotides: TGTGCCAGCAGCTGGGGCAGGGGAGGGGAAGGCTACACCTTC. This translates into CASSWGRGGEGYTF. This chain uses TRBV5-4 with TRBJ1-2; perhaps TRBD1 as D (6 bases). V dropped 3 bases and J dropped 8 bases, with 17 bases sitting between them. CDR3 length: 14 amino acids. The germline V gene encodes CDR1 SGHNT and CDR2 YYREEE (reference sequence).

This clone was counted once. V usage is TRBV5-4 and J usage is TRBJ2-1, with a tentative D call TRBD1 (6 bases). CDR3 length: 15 residues. The germline V gene has CDR1 SGHNT and CDR2 YYREEE (reference sequence). V dropped 3 bases and J dropped 14 bases, with 24 bases sitting between them. Written as DNA, the CDR3 is TGTGCCAGCAGCTCCCGGGACAAGGGCTTGAGGGTGGAGTTCTTC. Its protein is CASSSRDKGLRVEFF.

The chain joins TRBV7-9 to TRBJ1-4, with D tentatively TRBD1 (5 bases). Trimming cost V 10 bases and J 4 bases, with 16 bases left between them. The CDR3 has 14 amino acids. Germline loops: CDR1 SEHNR, CDR2 FQNEAQ (reference sequence). CDR3 coding DNA: TGTGCCATCTTAAGGGACTCAAGTAATGAAAAACTGTTTTTT. Translating it yields CAILRDSSNEKLFF.

The chain employs TRBV13 and TRBJ2-4; D may be TRBD1 (6 bases). This CDR3 region has 16 residues. The V gene lost 0 bases and the J gene lost 1 base, with 10 bases spanning the gap. CDR1 is PRHDT and CDR2 is FYEKMQ in the germline V gene (reference sequence). DNA of the CDR3: TGTGCCAGCAGCTTAGGGGGGGCCGCGGCCAAAAACATTCAGTACTTC. Translated, it gives CASSLGGAAAKNIQYF.

The chain joins TRBV9 to TRBJ2-5; 10 bases agree with TRBD2. With 1 base clipped from V and 2 bases from J, the junction kept 5 bases outside the gene matches. Germline lookup yields CDR1 SGDLS and CDR2 YYNGEE. The CDR3 contains 16 residues. For the CDR3, the DNA is TGTGCCAGCAGCGTAAGGACTAGCGGTACACAAGAGACCCAGTACTTC. This encodes CASSVRTSGTQETQYF.

The chain carries TRBV4-1 and TRBJ1-2, with 7 bases fitting TRBD1. The CDR3 covers 15 residues. With 1 base clipped from V and 3 bases from J, the junction kept 5 bases outside the gene matches. Germline-derived CDR1 and CDR2 are MGHRA and YSYEKL. The CDR3 coding sequence is TGCGCCAGCAGCCAAGTACAGGGGATTGACTATGGCTACACCTTC. Its protein is CASSQVQGIDYGYTF.

The rearrangement uses TRBV28 and TRBJ1-4; 7 bases match TRBD1. Germline CDR1 and CDR2: MDHEN and SYDVKM. CDR3 length: 15 residues. The J segment lost 7 bases and the V segment lost 3 bases, leaving 8 bases of the junction unmatched. In DNA, the CDR3 is TGTGCCAGCAGTTTCGTGGGCAGGGGGAGTGAAAAACTGTTTTTT. Its translation: CASSFVGRGSEKLFF.

In nucleotides, the CDR3 is TGTGCCAGCAGTGTCGGACAGGGAAGAAACACCATATATTTT. Its translation: CASSVGQGRNTIYF. The chain employs TRBV25-1 and TRBJ1-3; 8 nucleotides agree with TRBD1. This CDR3 contains 14 residues. In germline, CDR1 is MGHDK, CDR2 SYGVNS. After removal of 4 bases from V and 5 bases from J, the junction contained 4 bases not matched to a gene.

The J gene is TRBJ2-7, the V gene TRBV5-6, with 10 bases identical to TRBD1. This CDR3 region has 15 residues. V dropped 3 bases and J dropped 5; count of bases not matched to a gene: 8. Germline V gives CDR1 SGHDT, CDR2 YYEEEE. The CDR3 is CASSWWGTGVHEQYF. CDR3 DNA: TGTGCCAGCAGCTGGTGGGGGACAGGGGTCCACGAGCAGTACTTC. Filled out from reference TRBV5-6 and TRBJ2-7, the complete variable domain reads DAGVTQSPTHLIKTRGQQVTLRCSPKSGHDTVSWYQQALGQGPQFIFQYYEEEERQRGNFPDRFSGHQFPNYSSELNVNALLLGDSALYLCASSWWGTGVHEQYFGPGTRLTVT.